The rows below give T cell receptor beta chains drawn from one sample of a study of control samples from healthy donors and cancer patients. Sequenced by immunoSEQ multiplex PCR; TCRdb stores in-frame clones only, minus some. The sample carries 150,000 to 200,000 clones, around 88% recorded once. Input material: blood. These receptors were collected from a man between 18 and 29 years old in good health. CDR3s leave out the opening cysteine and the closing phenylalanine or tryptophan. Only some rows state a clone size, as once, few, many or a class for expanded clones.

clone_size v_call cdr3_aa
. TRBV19 ASSPQWSDGNQPQH
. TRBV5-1 ASSLGRSNSPLH
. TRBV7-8 ASMLTGSLNYGYT
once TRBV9 ASSPYSGGGHNEQF
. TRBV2 ASSEWGAGTEAF
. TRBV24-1 ATLSRDRGPPDTQY
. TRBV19 ASSIVFPETQY
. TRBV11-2 ASSRDREEPQH
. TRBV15 ATSPRLAGELF
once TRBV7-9 ASIPRGTDTQY
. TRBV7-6 ASSHLGRGIQETQY
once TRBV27 ASSLTRGETQY
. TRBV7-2 ASSLAGRAYEQY
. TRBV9 ASSSPLGDTTQY
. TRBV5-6 ASSLATSGGHNNEQF
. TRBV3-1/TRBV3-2 ASSPSDTPILYGYT
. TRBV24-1 ATSRGNEQF
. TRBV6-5 ASSSPSGGAETQY